Each of the 19 T cell receptor beta chains below was sequenced from the same sample in a study of T cell responses to AZD1222 COVID-19 vaccine. Measured with immunoSEQ multiplex PCR; TCRdb has only the in-frame clones, and not every one. The data show about 150,000 clones, approximately 85% seen once. The sample here was peripheral blood, taken on day 0 of AZD1222 vaccination. The receptors come from an adult in good health.

This chain uses TRBV7-2 with TRBJ2-7, with D hard to call. CDR3 length: 13 amino acids. V lost 2 bases and J lost 5, with 10 bases in between. CDR1 and CDR2 (germline): SGHTA, FQGNSA. CDR3 loop: CASSLWASDEQYF. The CDR3 DNA reads as TGTGCCAGCAGCTTATGGGCCTCTGACGAGCAGTACTTC.

The chain combines TRBV7-2 with TRBJ2-5, with 9 bases aligning to TRBD2. Germline loops: CDR1 SGHTA, CDR2 FQGNSA. The junction had 7 bases not matched to a gene; V was cut back by 3 bases and J by 5 bases. The CDR3 has 15 amino acids. The CDR3 loop reads CASSLQRGEGETQYF. CDR3 in DNA: TGTGCCAGCAGCTTGCAGCGGGGGGAAGGTGAGACCCAGTACTTC.

J is TRBJ2-5 and V is TRBV27; D is possibly TRBD1 (5 bases). Gene TRBJ2-7 matches the end of the DNA better, so the J call may be wrong. CDR1 is MNHEY and CDR2 is SMNVEV in the germline V gene (reference sequence). The CDR3 length is 13 residues. CDR3 in DNA: TGTGCCAGCAGTTTATTAGGGGACTACGAGCAGTACTTC. The encoded protein is CASSLLGDYEQYF.

As regards this clone: This sample includes further DNA sequences coding for the same CDR3. The rearrangement joins TRBV7-9 to TRBJ1-4, with 7 nucleotides matching TRBD1. The CDR3 has 14 amino acids. V trimming: 1 base; J trimming: 4 bases; junction bases outside the gene matches: 0. Germline V gene lookup returns CDR1 SEHNR and CDR2 FQNEAQ (reference sequence). CDR3 sequence: CASSLGQGNEKLFF. The CDR3, as DNA: TGTGCCAGCAGCTTAGGACAGGGTAATGAAAAACTGTTTTTT.

This clone was seen only a few times. The CDR3, as DNA: TGTGCCAGCAGCTTAGGAAGGTTAGATGAAAAACTGTTTTTT. This gives the protein CASSLGRLDEKLFF. The chain is built from TRBV7-8 and TRBJ1-4; D gene unclear. CDR3 length: 14 amino acids. V shed 1 base and J shed 6 bases, with 9 bases lying between them. Germline V lookup: CDR1 SGHVS, CDR2 FQNEAQ.

This chain uses TRBV29-1 with TRBJ2-1; D is ambiguous. The CDR3 sequence is 10 residues long. V shed 6 bases and J shed 9 bases, with 9 bases lying between them. Germline CDR1 reads SQVTM; CDR2 reads ANQGSEA. CDR3 sequence: CSVGLGEQFF. Written as DNA, the CDR3 is TGCAGCGTGGGATTAGGTGAGCAGTTCTTC.

The V gene is TRBV30, the J gene TRBJ2-1, with TRBD2 as a possible D gene (6 bases). Germline V lookup: CDR1 GTSNPN, CDR2 SVGIG (reference sequence). V dropped 0 bases and J dropped 4 bases, with 10 bases sitting between them. The CDR3 runs to 14 residues. CDR3 sequence reads: CAWSVPAGYNEQFF. CDR3 bases: TGTGCCTGGAGTGTACCTGCGGGGTACAATGAGCAGTTCTTC.

This clone was detected once. V is TRBV6-5 and J is TRBJ1-2; 9 bases line up with TRBD1. After removal of 7 bases from V and 2 bases from J, the junction contained 5 bases not matched to a gene. Germline CDR1 MNHEY, CDR2 SVGAGI. This CDR3 is 14 amino acids long. CDR3 sequence (DNA): TGTGCCAGCATCAAGGACAGGGGCAACTATGGCTACACCTTC. Protein product: CASIKDRGNYGYTF.

This rearrangement joins TRBV10-1 to TRBJ1-5, with D possibly being TRBD1 (5 bases). Trimming left V 3 bases short and J 3 bases short, with 15 bases between. Per the germline V gene, CDR1 is WNHNN and CDR2 is SYGVQD (reference sequence). This CDR3 is built from 16 residues. In DNA form, the CDR3 reads TGCGCCAGCAGTGAAAACCCCGGAGGGGACAATCAGCCCCAGCATTTT. Protein product: CASSENPGGDNQPQHF.

V usage is TRBV3-1 (or the pseudogene TRBV3-2) and J usage is TRBJ2-1, with 7 bases that match TRBD2. V gave up 7 bases and J gave up 7 bases; unmatched junction bases: 10. The germline CDR1 and CDR2 sequences are LGHDT and YNNKEL (reference sequence). The CDR3 runs to 14 residues. This CDR3 is CASTPTSLENEQFF. In DNA form, the CDR3 reads TGTGCCAGCACCCCGACTAGCCTTGAGAATGAGCAGTTCTTC.

This clone was seen just once. The V and J genes are TRBV3-1 (or the pseudogene TRBV3-2) and TRBJ1-4; D possibly corresponds to TRBD1 (5 bases). Trimming shortened V by 4 bases and J by 7 bases, and 10 bases separated the two germline ends. The CDR3 loop spans 13 amino acids. From germline, CDR1 is LGHDT and CDR2 YNNKEL (reference sequence). CDR3 amino acids: CASSLGGGEKLFF. In nucleotides, the CDR3 is TGTGCCAGCAGCCTTGGGGGGGGTGAAAAACTGTTTTTT.

This rearrangement joins TRBV6-6 to TRBJ2-5; 8 nucleotides align to TRBD2. The CDR3 length is 15 residues. Germline CDR1 and CDR2: MNHNY and SVGAGI (reference sequence). V was pared by 5 bases and J by 5 bases, with 10 bases of the junction left unmatched. CDR3 DNA: TGTGCCAGCAGTGAGATTGAGCGGGGGAGGGAGACCCAGTACTTC. Its translation is CASSEIERGRETQYF.

The chain uses TRBV11-2 and TRBJ1-5; possibly TRBD1 for D (6 bases). The CDR3 runs 15 residues. The germline V gene has CDR1 SGHAT and CDR2 FQNNGV. V gave up 1 base and J gave up 12 bases, with 19 bases separating them. CDR3 sequence (DNA): TGTGCCAGCAGCTTAGGATCGGGGGCCGGTCGGGACCAGCATTTT. Amino acid sequence: CASSLGSGAGRDQHF.

V gene TRBV2 combines with J gene TRBJ1-6; D is unclear. The V end lost 4 bases, the J end lost 7 bases, and 11 bases lay between the germline ends. The germline CDR1 and CDR2 sequences are SNHLY and FYNNEI. The CDR3 totals 14 residues. The CDR3 bases are TGTGCCAGCAGTGGAGTACAGATGAATTCACCCCTCCACTTT. Amino acids: CASSGVQMNSPLHF.

The rearrangement uses TRBV5-1 and TRBJ2-1; TRBD1 agrees at 8 bases. Losses at the gene ends were 4 bases for V and 4 bases for J; bases not matched to a gene: 4. The CDR3 extends over 14 amino acids. Germline V gene lookup returns CDR1 SGHRS and CDR2 YFSETQ. The CDR3 loop is CASSPGQAYNEQFF. The CDR3 nucleotides are TGCGCCAGCAGCCCGGGACAGGCTTACAATGAGCAGTTCTTC.

This clone was seen a handful of times. This chain links TRBV4-1 with TRBJ1-5; no firm D call. V dropped 1 base and J dropped 0 bases, with 22 bases sitting between them. Germline assignment: CDR1 MGHRA and CDR2 YSYEKL. The CDR3 loop spans 20 amino acids. The CDR3, as DNA: TGCGCCAGCAGCCAAGGCCCTCGGAGTACGAGGGTACATAGCAATCAGCCCCAGCATTTT. Its protein product is CASSQGPRSTRVHSNQPQHF.

The V call is TRBV19, the J call TRBJ2-7; 13 positions agree with TRBD2. V dropped 4 bases and J dropped 6; count of bases not matched to a gene: 6. Germline V gene sequence: CDR1 LNHDA, CDR2 SQIVND (reference sequence). CDR3 size: 15 residues. CDR3 amino acids: CASSTKGLAGIEQYF. The CDR3 DNA is TGTGCCAGTAGTACTAAGGGACTAGCGGGGATCGAGCAGTACTTC.

This clone was observed a single time. The chain combines TRBV28 with TRBJ2-2; D is uncertain. Germline V gene sequence: CDR1 MDHEN, CDR2 SYDVKM. CDR3 length: 16 amino acids. Deletions cut 8 bases from V and 3 bases from J, with 19 bases between. CDR3 sequence reads: CASYPSSPADTGELFF. Written as DNA, the CDR3 is TGTGCCAGCTATCCGAGTAGCCCGGCAGACACCGGGGAGCTGTTTTTT.

The genes are TRBV11-2 and TRBJ2-1; D not certain. Germline V gene sequence: CDR1 SGHAT, CDR2 FQNNGV. The CDR3 runs to 12 residues. The ends were cut back, 3 bases at V and 8 bases at J, with 8 bases in the middle. In nucleotides, the CDR3 is TGTGCCAGCAGCTTCAGCCAACATGAGCAGTTCTTC. Translation gives CASSFSQHEQFF.